A selection of T cell receptor beta chains follows, all from one sample in a study of shared clonotypes between healthy human individuals. Here immunoSEQ multiplex PCR was the method, and the copy in TCRdb shows in-frame clones only, minus some. The profile covers 2 million to 3 million clones, with 80% to 95% appearing a single time and 0.36% taken by the ten largest. What was sequenced was naive CD4+ T cells from PBMCs. These receptor sequences come from a man in his late teens or twenties in good health. Some clones in this sample may be carry-over from other donors' samples. CDR3s include the opening cysteine and the closing phenylalanine or tryptophan. D genes are given only for firm matches. The size entry is marked missing in some rows and otherwise reads once, few, many or a size class.

D,V,J,size,CDR3,DNA
.,TRBV6-6,TRBJ1-2,.,CASSPRDRGYTF,TGTGCCAGCAGCCCCAGGGATCGGGGCTACACCTTC
.,TRBV27,TRBJ1-4,.,CASKIRGTNEKLFF,TGTGCCAGCAAGATTCGGGGGACTAATGAAAAACTGTTTTTT
.,TRBV4-2,TRBJ2-2,.,CASSRTLASSTGELFF,TGTGCCAGCAGCAGAACGCTAGCATCGAGCACCGGGGAGCTGTTTTTT
.,TRBV20-1,TRBJ2-3,once,CSAEREDTQYF,TGCAGTGCTGAAAGGGAGGATACGCAGTATTTT
.,TRBV6-6,TRBJ1-3,.,CASSYSGQNSGNTIYF,TGTGCCAGCAGTTACTCCGGACAAAACTCTGGAAACACCATATATTTT
.,TRBV6-1,TRBJ2-7,.,CASSEEGRRYEQYF,TGTGCCAGCAGTGAAGAGGGTCGACGGTACGAGCAGTACTTC
.,TRBV4-1,TRBJ2-3,.,CASSWTVATDTQYF,TGCGCCAGCAGCTGGACCGTCGCCACAGATACGCAGTATTTT
.,TRBV5-4,TRBJ1-2,.,CASSGLGGGYTF,TGTGCCAGCAGTGGCCTCGGGGGTGGCTACACCTTC
TRBD1,TRBV5-4,TRBJ1-2,.,CASSPGQPNYGYTF,TGTGCCAGCAGCCCGGGACAGCCTAACTATGGCTACACCTTC
TRBD1,TRBV27,TRBJ1-2,.,CATGGRGHGGYTF,TGTGCCACCGGGGGAAGGGGGCACGGTGGCTACACCTTC
TRBD2,TRBV2,TRBJ2-7,.,CAGGTSGFEQYF,TGTGCCGGCGGGACTAGCGGCTTCGAGCAGTACTTC
.,TRBV7-9,TRBJ1-2,.,CASSLGHSNYGYTF,TGTGCCAGCAGCTTGGGACACTCCAACTATGGCTACACCTTC
.,TRBV5-1,TRBJ2-7,once,CASRVWTDIYEQYF,TGCGCCAGCAGGGTTTGGACAGACATCTACGAGCAGTACTTC
TRBD1,TRBV13,TRBJ1-1,.,CASSLGTGGTEAFF,TGTGCCAGCAGCTTGGGGACAGGGGGCACTGAAGCTTTCTTT
TRBD1,TRBV4-1,TRBJ1-1,few,CASSQGDSYTEAFF,TGCGCCAGCAGCCAAGGGGACAGCTACACTGAAGCTTTCTTT
TRBD1,TRBV7-8,TRBJ1-2,.,CASSFRDRVYGYTF,TGTGCCAGCAGCTTCCGAGACAGGGTGTATGGCTACACCTTC
.,TRBV5-1,TRBJ2-7,.,CASSSTVGPSYEQYF,TGCGCCAGCAGCTCGACAGTGGGGCCCTCCTACGAGCAGTACTTC
TRBD1,TRBV9,TRBJ1-4,.,CASSSRTGGSNEKLFF,TGTGCCAGCAGCTCTCGGACAGGGGGATCTAATGAAAAACTGTTTTTT
TRBD2,TRBV28,TRBJ2-5,.,CASSLSASGRAVETQYF,TGTGCCAGCAGTTTATCCGCTAGCGGGAGGGCCGTGGAGACCCAGTACTTC
TRBD1,TRBV6-6,TRBJ2-2,.,CASTQGLGTGELFF,TGTGCCAGCACACAGGGGTTGGGCACCGGGGAGCTGTTTTTT
.,TRBV5-6,TRBJ1-2,.,CASSLLGPTSHGYTF,TGTGCCAGCAGCTTGCTGGGCCCTACGTCCCATGGCTACACCTTC
.,TRBV6-6,TRBJ1-4,.,CASSYGAATNEKLFF,TGTGCCAGCAGTTACGGGGCAGCAACTAATGAAAAACTGTTTTTT
TRBD2,TRBV11-3,TRBJ2-1,.,CASSSGLARYNEQFF,TGTGCCAGCAGCTCGGGACTAGCGAGGTACAATGAGCAGTTCTTC
.,TRBV29-1,TRBJ2-6,.,CSVAGWAGANVLTF,TGCAGCGTTGCAGGGTGGGCTGGGGCCAACGTCCTGACTTTC
.,TRBV28,TRBJ2-1,.,CASHRYNEQFF,TGTGCCAGCCACCGCTACAATGAGCAGTTCTTC
TRBD1,TRBV7-3,TRBJ2-1,.,CASSPGQSNEQFF,TGTGCCAGCAGCCCGGGACAGTCCAATGAGCAGTTCTTC
.,TRBV5-4,TRBJ2-7,.,CASSTHRAEGQYF,TGTGCCAGCAGCACACACAGGGCCGAGGGGCAGTACTTC
.,TRBV6-6,TRBJ1-1,.,CASSYQILNTEAFF,TGTGCCAGCAGTTACCAGATACTGAACACTGAAGCTTTCTTT
TRBD2,TRBV7-3,TRBJ2-7,.,CASRSERGPYEQYF,TGTGCCAGCAGATCGGAGCGGGGACCATACGAGCAGTACTTC
.,TRBV19,TRBJ1-1,few,CASINRGGVDTEAFF,TGTGCCAGTATCAACCGGGGGGGTGTGGACACTGAAGCTTTCTTT
TRBD1,TRBV11-2,TRBJ2-5,.,CASSSWTGGKETQYF,TGTGCCAGCAGCTCTTGGACAGGGGGCAAGGAGACCCAGTACTTC
.,TRBV5-4,TRBJ2-7,.,CASSTTAGDTYEQYF,TGTGCCAGCAGCACCACCGCAGGGGACACCTACGAGCAGTACTTC
TRBD1,TRBV5-1,TRBJ2-3,once,CASSRGQGGYADTQYF,TGCGCCAGCAGCCGCGGACAGGGCGGGTATGCAGATACGCAGTATTTT
.,TRBV18,TRBJ1-1,few,CASSPLGNTEAFF,TGTGCCAGCTCACCACTCGGGAACACTGAAGCTTTCTTT
.,TRBV28,TRBJ2-7,.,CASTLDSPPHEQYF,TGTGCCAGCACCCTGGACAGCCCCCCTCACGAGCAGTACTTC
.,TRBV7-9,TRBJ2-2,.,CASSLSWETPRLDTGELFF,TGTGCCAGCAGCTTATCGTGGGAAACCCCTCGATTGGACACCGGGGAGCTGTTTTTT
.,TRBV5-1,TRBJ2-2,.,CASGTDPNTGELFF,TGCGCCAGCGGGACCGACCCCAACACCGGGGAGCTGTTTTTT
.,TRBV4-2,TRBJ1-2,.,CASSQDRGGASYTF,TGTGCCAGCAGCCAAGATCGAGGGGGAGCTAGCTACACCTTC
.,TRBV28,TRBJ1-2,.,CASSRQIIYGYTF,TGTGCCAGCAGTAGACAGATTATCTATGGCTACACCTTC
.,TRBV4-1,TRBJ2-1,.,CASRSRDEQFF,TGCGCCAGCAGGTCTCGGGATGAGCAGTTCTTC
TRBD2,TRBV5-1,TRBJ2-7,.,CASSLGPSGNYEQYF,TGCGCCAGCAGCTTGGGGCCTAGCGGAAACTACGAGCAGTACTTC